This TCR beta chain was captured by sequencing in a study of spatial heterogeneity in lung cancer. Every cDNA TCR molecule received its own unique molecular identifier. TCRdb independently ran MiXCR on the 5' RACE reads; one entry per CDR3 protein. Of about 30,000 distinct CDR3 sequences in the sample, roughly 5.6% are singletons; the top ten hold more than 20%. Indicated time point: blood at routine non-recurrence follow-up after resection. Tumor, nontumor lung or frozen PBMC supplied whole RNA, sequenced without sorting. This clonotype was recorded at least ten times. This receptor was obtained from a male donor with early-stage non-small cell lung cancer. The sample was PBMCs, taken at follow-up.

The CDR3 is CASSLRGQGGTEKLFF. In nucleotides, the CDR3 is TGTGCCAGCAGCCTGAGAGGACAGGGTGGTACTGAAAAACTGTTTTTT. The chain employs TRBV3-1 and TRBJ1-4, with TRBD1 matching over 8 bases. The ends lost 4 bases at V and 7 bases at J; junction bases unmatched: 11. The CDR3 covers 16 residues. Per germline, CDR1 LGHDT and CDR2 YNNKEL (reference sequence).